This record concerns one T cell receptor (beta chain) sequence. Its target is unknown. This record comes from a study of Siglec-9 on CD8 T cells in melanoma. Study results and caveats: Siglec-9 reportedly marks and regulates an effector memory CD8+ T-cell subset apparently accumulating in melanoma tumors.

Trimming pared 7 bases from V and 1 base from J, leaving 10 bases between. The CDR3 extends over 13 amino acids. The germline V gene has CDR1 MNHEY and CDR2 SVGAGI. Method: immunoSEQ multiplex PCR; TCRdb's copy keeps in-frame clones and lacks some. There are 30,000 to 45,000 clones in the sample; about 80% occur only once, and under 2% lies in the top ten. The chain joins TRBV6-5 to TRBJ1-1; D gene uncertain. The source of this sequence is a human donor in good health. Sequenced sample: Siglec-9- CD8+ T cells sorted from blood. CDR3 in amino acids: CASTPGGNTEAFF. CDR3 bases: TGTGCCAGCACCCCCGGCGGGAACACTGAAGCTTTCTTT.